The 9 T cell receptor beta chains given below trace back to one sample, sequenced in a study of response to subunit inactivated influenza vaccine. MiXCR, run by TCRdb on the RT-PCR reads, gives a single entry per CDR3 protein. The table lists hundreds of thousands of distinct CDR3 sequences, about 18% of them singletons. The source was PBMCs from blood, collected about 5 days after vaccination. These receptors all come from a man between 50 and 59 years old who received an inactivated influenza vaccine.

This chain connects TRBV12-3 or TRBV12-4 to TRBJ2-5; TRBD1 agrees at 7 bases. J lost 2 bases, V lost 3 bases, and 6 bases had no gene match. This CDR3 is built from 15 residues. The CDR3 region is CASSLTGSVQETQYF. The CDR3 nucleotides read TGTGCCAGCAGTTTGACAGGGTCTGTTCAAGAGACCCAGTACTTC.

The chain combines TRBV9 with TRBJ2-7; 8 bases fit TRBD1. The CDR3 runs to 15 residues. J gave up 5 bases and V 3 bases, and 10 bases lay outside the gene matches. Germline V CDR1 and CDR2: SGDLS, YYNGEE. CDR3 nucleotide sequence: TGTGCCAGCAGCGACCCGGGCAGGGGGCGGGACGAGCAGTACTTC. Encoded protein: CASSDPGRGRDEQYF.

The J gene is TRBJ2-7, the V gene TRBV5-5; 7 positions match TRBD1. CDR1 and CDR2 from the germline V gene are SGHKS and YYEKEE (reference sequence). Germline trimming cut 4 bases from V and 6 bases from J; bases unmatched to any gene: 4. The length of the CDR3 is 12 residues. The CDR3 protein is CASSKTGIEQYF. In DNA, the CDR3 is TGTGCCAGCAGCAAGACAGGGATCGAGCAGTACTTC.

V and J are TRBV29-1 and TRBJ2-7; D not certain. In germline, CDR1 is SQVTM, CDR2 ANQGSEA. The CDR3 runs to 11 residues. Trimming took 7 bases from V and 4 from J, leaving 11 bases between them. CDR3 residues: CSASRDYEQYF. In DNA form, the CDR3 reads TGCAGCGCATCAAGGGATTACGAGCAGTACTTC.

This chain connects TRBV7-6 to TRBJ2-7; D possibly corresponds to TRBD1 (6 bases). Germline V gives CDR1 SGHVS, CDR2 FNYEAQ. This CDR3 contains 14 residues. V was shortened by 2 bases and J by 4 bases, with 12 bases between the two germline ends. CDR3 sequence (DNA): TGTGCCAGCAGCTTAAACCAACAGGGTTACGAGCAGTACTTC. This translates into CASSLNQQGYEQYF.

This clonotype has a count of ten or more. The chain has TRBV20-1 and TRBJ2-5; weak D call: TRBD2 (6 bases). This CDR3 has 16 residues. The germline V gene has CDR1 DFQATT and CDR2 SNEGSKA (reference sequence). Trimming pared 5 bases from V and 5 bases from J, leaving 24 bases between. The CDR3 DNA is TGCAGTGCTTTACCCCTACAACGGAGGGTTCATGAGACCCAGTACTTC. Translating it yields CSALPLQRRVHETQYF.

This clonotype was found a few times. The rearrangement uses TRBV12-3 or TRBV12-4 and TRBJ2-1; the match to TRBD2 covers 12 bases. This CDR3 is built from 12 residues. The junction had 2 bases not matched to a gene; V was cut back by 4 bases and J by 13 bases. The chain's CDR3 is CASSSTSGGQFF. Here the CDR3 DNA reads TGTGCCAGCAGTTCGACTAGCGGGGGACAGTTCTTC.

The rearrangement links TRBV5-4 to TRBJ2-3, with TRBD1 matching over 10 bases. The germline V gene encodes CDR1 SGHNT and CDR2 YYREEE (reference sequence). J lost 2 bases, V lost 4 bases, and 10 bases had no gene match. The CDR3 runs 17 residues. The CDR3 sequence: CASSDSKTGGITDTQYF. The CDR3 coding sequence is TGTGCCAGCAGCGACTCAAAGACAGGGGGCATCACAGATACGCAGTATTTT. The variable domain in full, with the rest retrieved from reference TRBV5-4 and TRBJ2-3, is ETGVTQSPTHLIKTRGQQVTLRCSSQSGHNTVSWYQQALGQGPQFIFQYYREEENGRGNFPPRFSGLQFPNYSSELNVNALELDDSALYLCASSDSKTGGITDTQYFGPGTRLTVL.

This chain uses TRBV7-2 with TRBJ2-1; D is unclear. CDR3 size: 15 residues. V was trimmed by 5 bases and J by 0 bases, leaving 11 bases between them. Per the germline V gene, CDR1 is SGHTA and CDR2 is FQGNSA. The CDR3 DNA follows: TGTGCCAGCAGCAACGACCGATACTCCTACAATGAGCAGTTCTTC. Translating gives CASSNDRYSYNEQFF.